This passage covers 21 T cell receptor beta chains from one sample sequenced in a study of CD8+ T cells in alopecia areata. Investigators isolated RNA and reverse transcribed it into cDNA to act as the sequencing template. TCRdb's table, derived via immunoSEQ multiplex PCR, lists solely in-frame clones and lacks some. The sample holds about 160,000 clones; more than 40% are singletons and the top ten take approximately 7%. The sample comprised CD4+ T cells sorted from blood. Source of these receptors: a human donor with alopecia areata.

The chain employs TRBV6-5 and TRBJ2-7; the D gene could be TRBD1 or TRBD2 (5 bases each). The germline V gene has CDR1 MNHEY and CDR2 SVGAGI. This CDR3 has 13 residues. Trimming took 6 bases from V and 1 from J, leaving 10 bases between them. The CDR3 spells CASRPGASYEQYF. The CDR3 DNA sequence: TGTGCCAGCAGACCCGGGGCGTCCTACGAGCAGTACTTC.

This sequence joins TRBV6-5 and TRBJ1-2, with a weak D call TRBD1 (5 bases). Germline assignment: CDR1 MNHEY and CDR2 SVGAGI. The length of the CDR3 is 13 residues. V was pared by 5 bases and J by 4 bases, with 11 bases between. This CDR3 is CASSAAGSYGYTF. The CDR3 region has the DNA TGTGCCAGCAGTGCCGCAGGGAGCTATGGCTACACCTTC.

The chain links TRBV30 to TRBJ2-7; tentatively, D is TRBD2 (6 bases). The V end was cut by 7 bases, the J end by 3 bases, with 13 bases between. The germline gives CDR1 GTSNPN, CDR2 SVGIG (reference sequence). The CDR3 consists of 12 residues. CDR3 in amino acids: CAYRGLRYEQYF. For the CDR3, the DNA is TGTGCCTACAGAGGACTACGCTACGAGCAGTACTTC.

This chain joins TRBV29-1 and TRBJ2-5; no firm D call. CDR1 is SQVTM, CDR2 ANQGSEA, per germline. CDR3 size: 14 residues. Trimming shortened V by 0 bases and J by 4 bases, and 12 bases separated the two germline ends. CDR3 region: CSVEDYKGLETQYF. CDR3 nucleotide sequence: TGCAGCGTTGAAGATTATAAGGGTCTAGAGACCCAGTACTTC. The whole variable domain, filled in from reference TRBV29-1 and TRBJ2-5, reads SAVISQKPSRDICQRGTSLTIQCQVDSQVTMMFWYRQQPGQSLTLIATANQGSEATYESGFVIDKFPISRPNLTFSTLTVSNMSPEDSSIYLCSVEDYKGLETQYFGPGTRLLVL.

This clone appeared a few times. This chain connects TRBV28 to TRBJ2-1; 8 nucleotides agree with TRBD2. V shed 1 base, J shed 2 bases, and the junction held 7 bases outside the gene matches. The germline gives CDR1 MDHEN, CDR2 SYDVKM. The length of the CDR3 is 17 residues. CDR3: CASSLSASGPPYNEQFF. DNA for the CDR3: TGTGCCAGCAGTTTATCGGCTAGCGGGCCACCCTACAATGAGCAGTTCTTC.

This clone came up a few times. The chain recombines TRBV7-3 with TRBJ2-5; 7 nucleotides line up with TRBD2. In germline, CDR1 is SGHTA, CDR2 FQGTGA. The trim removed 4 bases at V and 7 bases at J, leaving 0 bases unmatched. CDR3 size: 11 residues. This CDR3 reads CASSSGGTQYF. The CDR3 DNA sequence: TGTGCCAGCAGCTCGGGGGGGACCCAGTACTTC.

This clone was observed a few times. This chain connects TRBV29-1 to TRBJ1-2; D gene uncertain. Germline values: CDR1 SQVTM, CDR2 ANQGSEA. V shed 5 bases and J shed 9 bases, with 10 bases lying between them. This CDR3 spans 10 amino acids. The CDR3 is CSVTEASYTF. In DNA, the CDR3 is TGCAGCGTTACAGAGGCAAGCTACACCTTC. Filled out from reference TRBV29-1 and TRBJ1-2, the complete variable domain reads SAVISQKPSRDICQRGTSLTIQCQVDSQVTMMFWYRQQPGQSLTLIATANQGSEATYESGFVIDKFPISRPNLTFSTLTVSNMSPEDSSIYLCSVTEASYTFGSGTRLTVV.

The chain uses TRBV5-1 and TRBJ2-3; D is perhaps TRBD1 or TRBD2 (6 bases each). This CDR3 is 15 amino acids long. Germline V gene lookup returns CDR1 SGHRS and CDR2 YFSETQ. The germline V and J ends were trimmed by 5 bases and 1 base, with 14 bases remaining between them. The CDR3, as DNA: TGCGCCAGCAGTTCGGGGGCTTCCCGCACAGATACGCAGTATTTT. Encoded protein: CASSSGASRTDTQYF. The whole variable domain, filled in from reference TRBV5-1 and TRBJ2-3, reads KAGVTQTPRYLIKTRGQQVTLSCSPISGHRSVSWYQQTPGQGLQFLFEYFSETQRNKGNFPGRFSGRQFSNSRSEMNVSTLELGDSALYLCASSSGASRTDTQYFGPGTRLTVL.

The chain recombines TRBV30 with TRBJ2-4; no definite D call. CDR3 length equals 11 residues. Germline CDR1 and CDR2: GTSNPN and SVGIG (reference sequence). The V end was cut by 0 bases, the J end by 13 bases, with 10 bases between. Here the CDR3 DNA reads TGTGCCTGGAGTGTACAAGGCAGACAGTACTTC. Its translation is CAWSVQGRQYF.

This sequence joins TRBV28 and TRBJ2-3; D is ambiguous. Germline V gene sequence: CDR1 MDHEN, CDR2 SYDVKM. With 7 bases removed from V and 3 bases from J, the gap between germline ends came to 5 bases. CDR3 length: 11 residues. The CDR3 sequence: CASTATDTQYF. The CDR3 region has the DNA TGTGCCAGCACCGCGACAGATACGCAGTATTTT. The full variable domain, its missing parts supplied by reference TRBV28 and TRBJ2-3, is DVKVTQSSRYLVKRTGEKVFLECVQDMDHENMFWYRQDPGLGLRLIYFSYDVKMKEKGDIPEGYSVSREKKERFSLILESASTNQTSMYLCASTATDTQYFGPGTRLTVL.

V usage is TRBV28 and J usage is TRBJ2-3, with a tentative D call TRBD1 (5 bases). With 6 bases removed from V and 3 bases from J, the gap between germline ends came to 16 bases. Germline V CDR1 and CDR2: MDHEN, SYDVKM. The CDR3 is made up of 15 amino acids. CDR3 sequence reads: CASRLTVFKTDTQYF. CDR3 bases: TGTGCCAGCAGATTGACAGTGTTCAAAACAGATACGCAGTATTTT.

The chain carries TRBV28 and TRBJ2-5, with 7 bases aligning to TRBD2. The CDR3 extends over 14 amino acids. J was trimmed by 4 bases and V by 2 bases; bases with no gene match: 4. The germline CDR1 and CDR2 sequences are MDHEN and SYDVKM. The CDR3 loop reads CASSLRGGVETQYF. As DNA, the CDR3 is TGTGCCAGCAGTTTAAGGGGAGGGGTAGAGACCCAGTACTTC.

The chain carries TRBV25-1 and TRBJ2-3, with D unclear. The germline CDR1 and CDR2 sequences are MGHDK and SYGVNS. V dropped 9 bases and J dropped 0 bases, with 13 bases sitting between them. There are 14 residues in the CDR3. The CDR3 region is CASQTAVSTDTQYF. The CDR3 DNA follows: TGTGCCAGTCAAACGGCGGTTAGCACAGATACGCAGTATTTT.

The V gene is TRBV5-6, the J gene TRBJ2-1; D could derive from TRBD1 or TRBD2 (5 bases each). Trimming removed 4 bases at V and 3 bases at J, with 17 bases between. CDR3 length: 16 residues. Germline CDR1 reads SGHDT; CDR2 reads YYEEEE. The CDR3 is CASSLIRDGYYNEQFF. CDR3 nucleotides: TGTGCCAGCAGCCTGATCCGGGACGGGTACTACAATGAGCAGTTCTTC.

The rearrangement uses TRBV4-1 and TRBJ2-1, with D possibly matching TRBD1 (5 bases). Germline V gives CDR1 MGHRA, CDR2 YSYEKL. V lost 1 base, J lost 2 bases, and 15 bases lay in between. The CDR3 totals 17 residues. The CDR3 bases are TGCGCCAGCAGCCAAGTTCTGTCATCAGGGCCCTACAATGAGCAGTTCTTC. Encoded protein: CASSQVLSSGPYNEQFF.

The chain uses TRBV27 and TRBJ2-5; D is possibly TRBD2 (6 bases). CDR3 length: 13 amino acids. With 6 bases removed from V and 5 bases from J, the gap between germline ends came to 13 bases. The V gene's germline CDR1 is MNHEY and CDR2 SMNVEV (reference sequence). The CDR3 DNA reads TGTGCCAGCAGCTACCGGGACTGGGAGACCCAGTACTTC. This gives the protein CASSYRDWETQYF.

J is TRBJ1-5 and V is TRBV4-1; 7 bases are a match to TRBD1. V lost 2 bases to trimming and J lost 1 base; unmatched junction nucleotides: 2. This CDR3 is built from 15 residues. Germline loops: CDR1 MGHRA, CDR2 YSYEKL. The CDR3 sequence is CASSQLQGSNQPQHF. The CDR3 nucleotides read TGCGCCAGCAGCCAACTACAGGGGAGCAATCAGCCCCAGCATTTT.

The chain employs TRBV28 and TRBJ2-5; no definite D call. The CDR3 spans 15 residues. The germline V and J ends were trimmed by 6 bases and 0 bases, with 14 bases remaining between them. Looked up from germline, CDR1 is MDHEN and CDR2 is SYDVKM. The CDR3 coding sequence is TGTGCCAGCAGGAGTTTACTGGCGGACCAAGAGACCCAGTACTTC. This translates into CASRSLLADQETQYF.

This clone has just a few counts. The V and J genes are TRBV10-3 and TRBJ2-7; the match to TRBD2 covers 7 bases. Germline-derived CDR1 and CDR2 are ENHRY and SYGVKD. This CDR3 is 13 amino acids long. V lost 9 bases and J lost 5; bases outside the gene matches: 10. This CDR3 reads CAMSPGGGNEQYF. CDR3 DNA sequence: TGTGCCATGAGCCCGGGAGGAGGGAACGAGCAGTACTTC.

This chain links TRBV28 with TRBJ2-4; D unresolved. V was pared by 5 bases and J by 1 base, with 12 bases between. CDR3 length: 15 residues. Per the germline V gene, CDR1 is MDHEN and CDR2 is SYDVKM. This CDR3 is CASSIAGPAKNIQYF. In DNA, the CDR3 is TGTGCCAGCAGTATTGCCGGGCCGGCCAAAAACATTCAGTACTTC.

The CDR3 is CASSLTSPRVAAINNEQFF. Here the CDR3 DNA reads TGTGCCAGCAGCTTGACGAGTCCGAGGGTAGCGGCGATAAACAATGAGCAGTTCTTC. The chain recombines TRBV7-2 with TRBJ2-1, with D possibly being TRBD2 (6 bases). V lost 3 bases and J lost 5, with 26 bases in between. Germline V gives CDR1 SGHTA, CDR2 FQGNSA. The CDR3 consists of 19 residues.